The sample holds a few counts of the clone carrying this TCR beta chain. What it binds is unknown. Only in-frame clones appear in the TCRdb table, and some are missing; sequencing was by immunoSEQ multiplex PCR. The table includes about 66,000 clones, roughly 80% detected once. This sample stems from a study of OX40 agonist ivuxolimab in advanced cancers. Study-wide results and limits: Averaged across samples, CD8+ T cells carried more expanded clones than CD4+ did.

The CDR3 covers 15 residues. The V gene lost 4 bases and the J gene lost 5 bases, with 18 bases spanning the gap. Germline loops: CDR1 SGHRS, CDR2 YFSETQ. Material: CD4+ or CD8+ T cells sorted from blood, obtained in a trial of the OX40 agonist ivuxolimab. The sequence derives from an adult with an advanced solid tumor such as melanoma, head and neck, liver or kidney cancer. The V call is TRBV5-1, the J call TRBJ1-1; D is perhaps TRBD1 (5 bases). CDR3 loop: CASSIRQTWGTEAFF. In DNA form, the CDR3 reads TGCGCCAGCAGCATCAGACAGACCTGGGGAACTGAAGCTTTCTTT.